Shown below are 23 T cell receptor beta chains from a single sample sequenced in a study of patients and donors after allogeneic stem cell transplantation. MiXCR, applied by TCRdb to the RT-PCR reads, yields one record per CDR3 protein. The table lists fewer than 250,000 distinct CDR3 sequences, 14% of them singletons. The sample taken for sequencing was blood, either unsorted or a sorted T cell fraction (not recorded which). The receptor source for this set is a human donor who was either an allogeneic HSCT recipient or a stem cell or donor lymphocyte infusion donor (not recorded which). It is not recorded whose cells these are; they may come from a transplant donor.

This clonotype was picked up a small number of times. The chain employs TRBV3-1 and TRBJ2-7, with 14 positions matching TRBD2. Germline values: CDR1 LGHDT, CDR2 YNNKEL (reference sequence). The CDR3 runs 16 residues. V lost 4 bases and J lost 7; bases outside the gene matches: 9. The CDR3 sequence: CASSRLTSGRVSEQYF. Here the CDR3 DNA reads TGTGCCAGCAGCCGACTGACTAGCGGGAGGGTCTCTGAGCAGTACTTC.

This chain uses TRBV30 with TRBJ1-2; D is unclear. This CDR3 comprises 14 residues. Trimming pared 4 bases from V and 3 bases from J, leaving 15 bases between. CDR1 is GTSNPN and CDR2 is SVGIG in the germline V gene (reference sequence). CDR3 DNA sequence: TGTGCCTGGAAACTTACGGGTTATGACTATGGCTACACCTTC. This codes for CAWKLTGYDYGYTF.

The rearrangement links TRBV6-1 to TRBJ2-1, with 7 bases that match TRBD2. Germline V lookup: CDR1 MNHNS, CDR2 SASEGT. Trimming took 5 bases from V and 8 from J; bases not matched to a gene: 6. The CDR3 is 13 residues long. This chain's CDR3 is CASSQSSGYEQFF. The CDR3 DNA follows: TGTGCCAGCAGTCAAAGTAGCGGGTATGAGCAGTTCTTC.

The table lists this clonotype with many counts. The chain uses TRBV20-1 and TRBJ2-5, with D possibly matching TRBD2 (6 bases). This CDR3 has 14 residues. The germline V gene encodes CDR1 DFQATT and CDR2 SNEGSKA (reference sequence). Trimming shortened V by 1 base and J by 2 bases, and 11 bases separated the two germline ends. This CDR3 reads CSARAGEKQETQYF. The DNA of the CDR3 is TGCAGTGCTAGAGCGGGAGAGAAACAAGAGACCCAGTACTTC.

This clonotype was seen only a few times. The chain employs TRBV18 and TRBJ1-1; 8 nucleotides agree with TRBD1. This CDR3 spans 15 amino acids. V shed 3 bases, J shed 4 bases, and the junction held 7 bases outside the gene matches. Per the germline V gene, CDR1 is KGHSH and CDR2 is LQKENI. The CDR3 region has the DNA TGTGCCAGCTCACCTTGGACAGGGATTGGCACTGAAGCTTTCTTT. Translating gives CASSPWTGIGTEAFF.

The chain employs TRBV14 and TRBJ1-2, with D possibly being TRBD1 (6 bases). The germline V gene encodes CDR1 SGHDN and CDR2 FVKESK. Trimming removed 2 bases from V and 4 bases from J, with 8 bases in between. CDR3 length equals 13 residues. The CDR3 spells CASSQTGPYGYTF. As DNA, the CDR3 is TGTGCCAGCAGCCAAACAGGGCCCTATGGCTACACCTTC.

The chain joins TRBV11-3 to TRBJ2-5; tentatively, D is TRBD2 (6 bases). Germline lookup yields CDR1 SGHNT and CDR2 YENEEA. This CDR3 spans 16 amino acids. V lost 1 base, J lost 2 bases, and 14 bases lay in between. The CDR3 is CASSLGGVGRQETQYF. Written as DNA, the CDR3 is TGTGCCAGCAGCTTAGGCGGTGTGGGGAGGCAAGAGACCCAGTACTTC.

This clonotype was counted at least ten times. The chain combines TRBV7-2 with TRBJ2-5; D unclear. CDR1 SGHTA and CDR2 FQGNSA come from the germline V gene. The ends were cut back, 1 base at V and 3 bases at J, with 6 bases in the middle. This CDR3 is 13 amino acids long. The CDR3 nucleotides read TGTGCCAGCAGCTTAGTTGGCGAAGAGACCCAGTACTTC. This codes for CASSLVGEETQYF.

The V and J genes are TRBV12-3 or TRBV12-4 and TRBJ2-7; unclear D gene. The V gene lost 6 bases and the J gene lost 1 base, with 10 bases spanning the gap. The CDR3 consists of 13 residues. CDR3 amino acids: CASRVDLSYEQYF. CDR3 in DNA: TGTGCCAGCAGGGTTGATTTGTCCTACGAGCAGTACTTC.

This clonotype was counted only a few times. The chain has TRBV20-1 and TRBJ1-5; D is perhaps TRBD1 (6 bases). The length of the CDR3 is 14 residues. The V end was cut by 3 bases, the J end by 3 bases, with 12 bases between. Germline V CDR1 and CDR2: DFQATT, SNEGSKA (reference sequence). The CDR3 is CSARKGGVNQPQHF. The CDR3 bases are TGCAGTGCTAGGAAGGGGGGCGTCAATCAGCCCCAGCATTTT.

This clonotype was observed a single time. The rearrangement links TRBV7-9 to TRBJ2-5; 9 positions match TRBD1. The germline V gene has CDR1 SEHNR and CDR2 FQNEAQ (reference sequence). V was pared by 5 bases and J by 4 bases, with 5 bases of the junction left unmatched. The CDR3 length is 14 residues. The CDR3 region is CASSEDRGIETQYF. The CDR3 bases are TGTGCCAGCAGCGAGGACAGGGGAATAGAGACCCAGTACTTC. Looking up the rest from reference TRBV7-9 and TRBJ2-5 gives the full variable domain: DTGVSQNPRHKITKRGQNVTFRCDPISEHNRLYWYRQTLGQGPEFLTYFQNEAQLEKSRLLSDRFSAERPKGSFSTLEIQRTEQGDSAMYLCASSEDRGIETQYFGPGTRLLVL.

This clonotype was seen only a few times. This CDR3 is CASSFSIQRRDTQYF. The CDR3 DNA reads TGTGCCAGCAGCTTCAGCATCCAAAGGCGAGATACGCAGTATTTT. J is TRBJ2-3 and V is TRBV5-5; D gene unclear. With 2 bases removed from V and 5 bases from J, the gap between germline ends came to 15 bases. The CDR3 is made up of 15 amino acids. The V gene's germline CDR1 is SGHKS and CDR2 YYEKEE (reference sequence).

This clonotype has at least ten counts. This chain connects TRBV20-1 to TRBJ1-1, with D perhaps matching TRBD1 (6 bases). This CDR3 region has 14 residues. Trimming took off 0 bases at V and 5 bases at J, with 13 bases between the two ends. Germline assignment: CDR1 DFQATT and CDR2 SNEGSKA (reference sequence). CDR3 residues: CSARDRRGVTEAFF. The CDR3 nucleotides are TGCAGTGCTAGAGATAGGAGGGGGGTGACTGAAGCTTTCTTT.

This clonotype was seen more than once but under ten times. This sequence joins TRBV11-2 and TRBJ2-5, with 15 bases identical to TRBD2. This CDR3 has 17 amino acids. Germline V CDR1 and CDR2: SGHAT, FQNNGV. Trimming at V came to 1 base and at J to 5 bases, leaving 5 bases not matched to a gene. CDR3 nucleotides: TGTGCCAGCAGCTTAGGGACTAGCGGGGGGGCCTATGAGACCCAGTACTTC. Protein product: CASSLGTSGGAYETQYF.

This clonotype was detected many times. V is TRBV27 and J is TRBJ1-3; 9 bases match TRBD1. Germline V CDR1 and CDR2: MNHEY, SMNVEV (reference sequence). This CDR3 region has 15 residues. Unmatched junction bases numbered 3, after V lost 4 bases and J lost 2 bases. The CDR3 DNA is TGTGCCAGCAGTTCGCGGACAGGGGCTGGAAACACCATATATTTT. This sequence encodes CASSSRTGAGNTIYF.

The J gene is TRBJ1-1, the V gene TRBV20-1, with a possible D match to TRBD1 (6 bases). The CDR3 extends over 11 amino acids. Between the trimmed V and J ends, which lost 5 bases and 7 bases, there was a span of 11 bases. Germline V lookup: CDR1 DFQATT, CDR2 SNEGSKA (reference sequence). CDR3 amino acids: CSARDRFEAFF. The CDR3 DNA reads TGCAGTGCTCGCGACAGGTTTGAAGCTTTCTTT.

This clonotype is medium-sized (0.01 to 0.1%) within its sample. The chain links TRBV12-3 or TRBV12-4 to TRBJ1-2; 9 nucleotides align to TRBD1. The CDR3 extends over 11 amino acids. The ends lost 5 bases at V and 13 bases at J; junction bases unmatched: 5. For the CDR3, the DNA is TGTGCCAGCAGTCACGGACAGGGGCCCACCTTC. This encodes CASSHGQGPTF.

The rearrangement uses TRBV12-3 or TRBV12-4 and TRBJ2-5; D not resolved. V was clipped by 6 bases and J by 5 bases, with 16 bases between them. This CDR3 region has 14 residues. The CDR3 sequence: CASSKMTPPETQYF. For the CDR3, the DNA is TGTGCCAGCAGCAAAATGACACCCCCGGAGACCCAGTACTTC.

This clonotype was counted between two and nine times. This chain joins TRBV3-1 and TRBJ2-5; D remains ambiguous. Trimming took off 0 bases at V and 4 bases at J, with 9 bases between the two ends. The germline gives CDR1 LGHDT, CDR2 YNNKEL (reference sequence). The CDR3 runs 14 residues. This CDR3 reads CASSQDWRSETQYF. The CDR3 DNA follows: TGTGCCAGCAGCCAAGACTGGAGATCAGAGACCCAGTACTTC.

This clonotype was seen a few times. The V gene is TRBV10-3, the J gene TRBJ1-5, with D tentatively TRBD1 (6 bases). The CDR3 totals 14 residues. Deletions cut 10 bases from V and 0 bases from J, with 13 bases between. Germline loops: CDR1 ENHRY, CDR2 SYGVKD. The CDR3 DNA reads as TGTGCCACCGAGACAGGTTATAGCAATCAGCCCCAGCATTTT. Translation: CATETGYSNQPQHF.

The chain recombines TRBV20-1 with TRBJ1-2; D is ambiguous. The germline CDR1 and CDR2 sequences are DFQATT and SNEGSKA (reference sequence). The CDR3 runs 13 residues. The V end lost 1 base, the J end lost 8 bases, and 14 bases lay between the germline ends. CDR3 DNA sequence: TGCAGTGCTAGAGCCGGCACCCCGAAGGGCTACACCTTC. Its protein is CSARAGTPKGYTF.

The chain uses TRBV11-3 and TRBJ2-7, with 9 bases that match TRBD2. Germline lookup yields CDR1 SGHNT and CDR2 YENEEA. J gave up 1 base and V 5 bases, and 6 bases lay outside the gene matches. This CDR3 is 15 amino acids long. CDR3 DNA: TGTGCCAGCAGCCGTAGCGGGAGTAGTTCCTACGAGCAGTACTTC. Protein product: CASSRSGSSSYEQYF.

This clonotype was detected many times. This chain connects TRBV5-1 to TRBJ1-1; 7 bases are shared with TRBD1. CDR1 SGHRS and CDR2 YFSETQ come from the germline V gene. The CDR3 contains 14 residues. V lost 4 bases to trimming and J lost 7 bases; unmatched junction nucleotides: 10. In DNA form, the CDR3 reads TGCGCCAGCAGCACAAGACAGGGAGAGGATGAAGCTTTCTTT. As protein: CASSTRQGEDEAFF. The full variable domain, with the rest looked up from reference TRBV5-1 and TRBJ1-1, is KAGVTQTPRYLIKTRGQQVTLSCSPISGHRSVSWYQQTPGQGLQFLFEYFSETQRNKGNFPGRFSGRQFSNSRSEMNVSTLELGDSALYLCASSTRQGEDEAFFGQGTRLTVV.